Following are 26 T cell receptor beta chains from one sample sequenced in a study of blood T cell repertoires in COVID-19. Repertoires were generated with immunoSEQ multiplex PCR, while TCRdb's copy carries only in-frame clones and drops some. This table holds about 480,000 clones, around 88% found once. Sequenced input: peripheral blood. The source of these receptors is a woman aged 50 to 60 with COVID-19, enrolled during active disease.

The chain links TRBV5-1 to TRBJ1-2, with 7 positions matching TRBD1. Germline V lookup: CDR1 SGHRS, CDR2 YFSETQ. The CDR3 is made up of 14 amino acids. The ends lost 4 bases at V and 4 bases at J; junction bases unmatched: 7. In DNA form, the CDR3 reads TGCGCCAGCAGCCCAAGGGACAGCTCCTATGGCTACACCTTC. It is translated as CASSPRDSSYGYTF.

This chain joins TRBV7-2 and TRBJ1-2; D is ambiguous. With 9 bases removed from V and 4 bases from J, the gap between germline ends came to 12 bases. CDR3 length: 12 amino acids. Germline V gives CDR1 SGHTA, CDR2 FQGNSA. CDR3 sequence: CASYKGGYGYTF. The CDR3 nucleotides are TGTGCCAGTTATAAGGGAGGCTATGGCTACACCTTC.

The chain carries TRBV7-3 and TRBJ2-1, with a weak D call TRBD1 (5 bases). Germline CDR1 reads SGHTA; CDR2 reads FQGTGA. Trimming took off 5 bases at V and 8 bases at J, with 13 bases between the two ends. The CDR3 spans 13 residues. The CDR3 spells CASSLWARDEQFF. The CDR3 DNA follows: TGTGCCAGCAGCCTCTGGGCCAGGGATGAGCAGTTCTTC.

The CDR3 protein is CASSVVDNAETQYF. In DNA, the CDR3 is TGTGCCAGCAGCGTAGTGGACAATGCAGAGACCCAGTACTTC. The genes are TRBV9 and TRBJ2-5, with a possible D match to TRBD1 (5 bases). V was pared by 0 bases and J by 4 bases, with 10 bases between. Per the germline V gene, CDR1 is SGDLS and CDR2 is YYNGEE. The length of the CDR3 is 14 residues.

This rearrangement joins TRBV18 to TRBJ1-1; weak D call: TRBD1 (6 bases). The germline V gene encodes CDR1 KGHSH and CDR2 LQKENI. The CDR3 runs 14 residues. V was shortened by 2 bases and J by 1 base, with 8 bases between the two germline ends. The CDR3 DNA is TGTGCCAGCTCACCAGGGGGCGCGAACACTGAAGCTTTCTTT. It specifies CASSPGGANTEAFF.

CDR3 sequence (DNA): TGTGCCAGTAGTAGGCTAGCGCGTGACGAGCAGTACTTC. It translates to CASSRLARDEQYF. The chain is built from TRBV19 and TRBJ2-7; a weak D match, TRBD2 (6 bases). The germline V and J ends were trimmed by 4 bases and 5 bases, with 12 bases remaining between them. CDR1 and CDR2 (germline): LNHDA, SQIVND (reference sequence). The CDR3 has 13 amino acids.

The CDR3 here is CAWEAGAESPLHF. The CDR3, as DNA: TGTGCCTGGGAAGCGGGGGCGGAATCACCCCTCCACTTT. The chain uses TRBV30 and TRBJ1-6; possible D gene TRBD1, 6 bases. Trimming removed 5 bases at V and 10 bases at J, with 15 bases between. The CDR3 has 13 amino acids. The V gene's germline CDR1 is GTSNPN and CDR2 SVGIG (reference sequence). Based on the CDR3 plus reference TRBV30 and TRBJ1-6, the full variable domain is SQTIHQWPATLVQPVGSPLSLECTVEGTSNPNLYWYRQAAGRGLQLLFYSVGIGQISSEVPQNLSASRPQDRQFILSSKKLLLSDSGFYLCAWEAGAESPLHFGNGTRLTVT.

The DNA of the CDR3 is TGCGCCAGCAGCTTCGGGGGAGACTACAATGAGCAGTTCTTC. Protein: CASSFGGDYNEQFF. The V gene is TRBV5-1, the J gene TRBJ2-1; D is possibly TRBD2 (6 bases). The ends were cut back, 2 bases at V and 3 bases at J, with 9 bases in the middle. Germline V gene lookup returns CDR1 SGHRS and CDR2 YFSETQ. The CDR3 has 14 amino acids.

The table lists this clone with a few counts. The V and J genes are TRBV6-6 and TRBJ2-2; D is perhaps TRBD1 (5 bases). V was pared by 4 bases and J by 1 base, with 7 bases between. This CDR3 has 14 amino acids. Germline V gene sequence: CDR1 MNHNY, CDR2 SVGAGI (reference sequence). The CDR3 sequence: CASSSQGNTGELFF. CDR3 coding DNA: TGTGCCAGCAGTTCTCAGGGGAACACCGGGGAGCTGTTTTTT.

The CDR3 loop is CASSYDSPYEQYF. CDR3 in DNA: TGTGCCAGCAGTTACGACAGCCCCTACGAGCAGTACTTC. The V gene is TRBV6-6, the J gene TRBJ2-7, with D possibly TRBD1 on 5 matching bases. The V gene lost 2 bases and the J gene lost 2 bases, with 7 bases spanning the gap. CDR1 is MNHNY and CDR2 is SVGAGI in the germline V gene (reference sequence). The CDR3 has 13 residues.

The chain recombines TRBV5-1 with TRBJ1-4; D is unresolved. CDR1 and CDR2 (germline): SGHRS, YFSETQ. Trimming removed 5 bases from V and 4 bases from J, with 9 bases in between. The CDR3 extends over 13 amino acids. The DNA for the CDR3 is TGCGCCAGCAGGGAACAGCTTAATGAAAAACTGTTTTTT. This codes for CASREQLNEKLFF.

The chain links TRBV29-1 to TRBJ2-2; TRBD1 agrees at 8 bases. Germline loops: CDR1 SQVTM, CDR2 ANQGSEA. Trimming at V came to 3 bases and at J to 6 bases, leaving 9 bases not matched to a gene. CDR3 length: 15 residues. The CDR3 sequence is CSVDEAGTGAGELFF. CDR3 coding DNA: TGCAGCGTTGATGAGGCAGGGACAGGCGCCGGGGAGCTGTTTTTT.

V usage is TRBV7-9 and J usage is TRBJ2-1; D is unresolved. Per germline, CDR1 SEHNR and CDR2 FQNEAQ (reference sequence). This CDR3 spans 12 amino acids. Trimming took off 2 bases at V and 8 bases at J, with 7 bases between the two ends. CDR3 region: CASSLISDEQFF. Written as DNA, the CDR3 is TGTGCCAGCAGCTTAATTTCGGATGAGCAGTTCTTC.

As regards this clone: Because the CDR3's place on the DNA is in doubt, the DNA is left out and the CDR3 is given as listed by TCRdb. The CDR3 spells CSTNVGGGTGDF. The V gene is TRBV29-1, the J gene TRBJ2-5; the table's D gene call, TRBD2, was not cross checked with the DNA. Germline loops: CDR1 SQVTM, CDR2 ANQGSEA. Including both end residues, the CDR3 is 12 amino acids long.

This chain links TRBV28 with TRBJ1-1; no clear D. Trimming left V 10 bases short and J 8 bases short, with 14 bases between. The CDR3 loop spans 11 amino acids. Germline V lookup: CDR1 MDHEN, CDR2 SYDVKM. The CDR3 nucleotides are TGTGCCACCTGGAAGGAGGTGGAAGCTTTCTTT. Its protein product is CATWKEVEAFF.

The chain carries TRBV5-6 and TRBJ1-5; D unclear. The CDR3 is made up of 13 amino acids. Germline V gene lookup returns CDR1 SGHDT and CDR2 YYEEEE. Trimming removed 0 bases from V and 4 bases from J, with 5 bases in between. Here the CDR3 reads CASSLATNQPQHF. The CDR3 coding sequence is TGTGCCAGCAGCTTGGCGACTAATCAGCCCCAGCATTTT.

The chain links TRBV2 to TRBJ2-3; the match to TRBD2 covers 8 bases. J was trimmed by 4 bases and V by 4 bases; bases with no gene match: 4. The CDR3 covers 14 residues. From germline, CDR1 is SNHLY and CDR2 FYNNEI. CDR3 coding DNA: TGTGCCAGCAGTGTGGCGGGGGGCCCAGATACGCAGTATTTT. This translates into CASSVAGGPDTQYF. The variable domain in full, completed from reference TRBV2 and TRBJ2-3, reads EPEVTQTPSHQVTQMGQEVILRCVPISNHLYFYWYRQILGQKVEFLVSFYNNEISEKSEIFDDQFSVERPDGSNFTLKIRSTKLEDSAMYFCASSVAGGPDTQYFGPGTRLTVL.

The chain recombines TRBV14 with TRBJ1-1; tentatively, D is TRBD1 (5 bases). Germline CDR1 SGHDN, CDR2 FVKESK. V was trimmed by 5 bases and J by 3 bases, leaving 13 bases between them. This CDR3 region has 14 residues. CDR3 bases: TGTGCCAGCAGCTACCGACAGACTTACACTGAAGCTTTCTTT. Translated: CASSYRQTYTEAFF.

This clone appeared a few times. The J gene is TRBJ2-1, the V gene TRBV9, with a possible D match to TRBD2 (6 bases). V lost 4 bases and J lost 0, with 11 bases in between. Germline V gene lookup returns CDR1 SGDLS and CDR2 YYNGEE. The CDR3 contains 15 residues. CDR3 sequence reads: CASSPPGSSYNEQFF. The CDR3 coding sequence is TGTGCCAGCAGCCCTCCCGGGAGCTCCTACAATGAGCAGTTCTTC.

The chain combines TRBV2 with TRBJ1-2; D perhaps matches TRBD1 (6 bases). The CDR3 covers 13 residues. Trimming stripped 7 bases from V and 8 bases from J, with 17 bases between. Germline V gene data show CDR1 as SNHLY and CDR2 as FYNNEI. CDR3 residues: CASKDSTQGGYTF. DNA for the CDR3: TGTGCCAGCAAGGACAGTACGCAAGGAGGCTACACCTTC.

This chain uses TRBV6-5 with TRBJ2-5, with a tentative D call TRBD2 (7 bases). Germline V gene sequence: CDR1 MNHEY, CDR2 SVGAGI. V lost 2 bases to trimming and J lost 2 bases, with 9 bases between them. This CDR3 has 14 amino acids. The CDR3 nucleotides read TGTGCCAGCAGTTACGAGGGGGGGCAAGAGACCCAGTACTTC. It specifies CASSYEGGQETQYF.

V gene TRBV3-1 (or the pseudogene TRBV3-2) combines with J gene TRBJ1-1; 9 nucleotides line up with TRBD1. J lost 5 bases, V lost 3 bases, and 4 bases had no gene match. CDR1 is LGHDT and CDR2 is YNNKEL in the germline V gene (reference sequence). CDR3 size: 14 residues. As DNA, the CDR3 is TGTGCCAGCAGCCAGGGACAGGGTTGGACTGAAGCTTTCTTT. Its translation: CASSQGQGWTEAFF.

The chain has TRBV19 and TRBJ2-5; maybe TRBD1 (5 bases). Germline lookup yields CDR1 LNHDA and CDR2 SQIVND (reference sequence). CDR3 length: 14 amino acids. V was trimmed by 6 bases and J by 2 bases, leaving 13 bases between them. The CDR3 nucleotides are TGTGCCAGTAGAACTTCAGGGTTGCAAGAGACCCAGTACTTC. It encodes CASRTSGLQETQYF.

This chain links TRBV21-1 with TRBJ2-5; TRBD2, the table's D call, lacks a check against the DNA. TRBV21-1 is described as a pseudogene. The CDR3 is made up of 18 amino acids. CDR3 nucleotides: TGTGCCAGCAGCAAAGGACAGATTGGGTTAGCGGGGTCAGAGACCCAGTACTTC. Translating it yields CASSKGQIGLAGSETQYF.

The chain recombines TRBV28 with TRBJ2-7, with 8 positions matching TRBD1. Germline-derived CDR1 and CDR2 are MDHEN and SYDVKM. The CDR3 runs to 12 residues. The junction had 4 bases not matched to a gene; V was cut back by 6 bases and J by 6 bases. CDR3 protein: CASSLDRAEQYF. In DNA, the CDR3 is TGTGCCAGCAGCTTGGACAGGGCCGAGCAGTACTTC.

This clone was detected a few times. This chain links TRBV18 with TRBJ2-7; 8 bases agree with TRBD1. The ends lost 4 bases at V and 7 bases at J; junction bases unmatched: 12. The germline gives CDR1 KGHSH, CDR2 LQKENI. The CDR3 has 15 residues. CDR3 coding DNA: TGTGCCAGCTCACATACAAGCCCGGACAGGGATGAGCAGTACTTC. Its protein product is CASSHTSPDRDEQYF.